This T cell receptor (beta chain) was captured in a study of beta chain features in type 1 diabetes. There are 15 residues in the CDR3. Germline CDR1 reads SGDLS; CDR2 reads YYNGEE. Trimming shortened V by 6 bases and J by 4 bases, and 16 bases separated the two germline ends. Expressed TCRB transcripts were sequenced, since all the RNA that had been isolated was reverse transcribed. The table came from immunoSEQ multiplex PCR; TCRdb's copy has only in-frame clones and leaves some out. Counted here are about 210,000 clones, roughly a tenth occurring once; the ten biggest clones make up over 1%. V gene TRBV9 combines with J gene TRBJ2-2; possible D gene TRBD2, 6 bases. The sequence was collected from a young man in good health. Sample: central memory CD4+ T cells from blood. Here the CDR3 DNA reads TGTGCCAGCAACTCACGGGACTTTATCACCGGGGAGCTGTTTTTT. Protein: CASNSRDFITGELFF.